One and the same sample provided the 27 T cell receptor beta chains below, sequenced in a study of blood T cell repertoires in COVID-19. Some clones are missing from TCRdb's copy, which holds only in-frame ones; the method was immunoSEQ multiplex PCR. This sample has 110,000 to 150,000 clones, with around nine tenths found just once. Sequencing was done on a sample of peripheral blood. These receptors all come from a woman aged 50 to 60 with acute or convalescent COVID-19.

This clone appeared once. This rearrangement joins TRBV21-1 to TRBJ1-4; whether TRBD1, the table's D call, matches the DNA was not checked. TRBV21-1 constitutes a pseudogene. CDR3 length equals 17 residues. CDR3 sequence (DNA): TGTGCCAGCAGCAAAGGGGCAGGGGTCGGCTCGGGGGAAAAACTGTTTTTT. Its protein product is CASSKGAGVGSGEKLFF.

The rearrangement uses TRBV18 and TRBJ1-2; D uncertain. CDR1 is KGHSH, CDR2 LQKENI, per germline. V lost 2 bases to trimming and J lost 4 bases, with 8 bases between them. This CDR3 is built from 13 residues. The CDR3 sequence is CASSPEVTYGYTF. The CDR3 DNA reads as TGTGCCAGCTCACCAGAGGTTACCTATGGCTACACCTTC.

The chain is built from TRBV5-1 and TRBJ2-1; 7 bases are a match to TRBD2. CDR1 and CDR2 (germline): SGHRS, YFSETQ. The junction had 6 bases not matched to a gene; V was cut back by 0 bases and J by 3 bases. This CDR3 has 16 amino acids. The chain's CDR3 is CASSLVGDYLYNEQFF. In nucleotides, the CDR3 is TGCGCCAGCAGCTTGGTAGGGGACTACCTCTACAATGAGCAGTTCTTC.

V and J are TRBV4-1 and TRBJ2-7; TRBD2 agrees at 12 bases. The CDR3 consists of 16 residues. CDR1 is MGHRA, CDR2 YSYEKL, per germline. V shed 0 bases, J shed 5 bases, and the junction held 5 bases outside the gene matches. The CDR3, as DNA: TGCGCCAGCAGCCAAGAAGTCACTAGCGGGAGGCACGAGCAGTACTTC. Its translation: CASSQEVTSGRHEQYF.

The CDR3 nucleotides are TGCGCCAGCAGCTTGGTCGCCGGAGCTGAGTCATACTCACCCCTCCACTTT. It translates to CASSLVAGAESYSPLHF. V is TRBV5-1 and J is TRBJ1-6, with D unresolved. Germline loops: CDR1 SGHRS, CDR2 YFSETQ. The CDR3 is 17 residues long. Deletions cut 0 bases from V and 10 bases from J, with 20 bases between.

The chain carries TRBV10-3 and TRBJ1-1; tentatively, D is TRBD1 (5 bases). The CDR3 is 13 residues long. Germline CDR1 and CDR2: ENHRY and SYGVKD. Trimming took 0 bases from V and 12 from J, leaving 14 bases between them. The CDR3 region has the DNA TGTGCCATCAGTGAGTCGATGGGGCAGGGAACTTTCTTT. Residues: CAISESMGQGTFF.

The chain links TRBV9 to TRBJ2-5; maybe TRBD2 (8 bases). Germline V lookup: CDR1 SGDLS, CDR2 YYNGEE. The CDR3 runs to 15 residues. Trimming shortened V by 0 bases and J by 3 bases, and 12 bases separated the two germline ends. The CDR3 DNA sequence: TGTGCCAGCAGCGTAGCGGGAGGGGGCAAAGAGACCCAGTACTTC. This gives the protein CASSVAGGGKETQYF.

The chain links TRBV10-3 to TRBJ2-3, with D possibly being TRBD2 (7 bases). Trimming removed 0 bases at V and 5 bases at J, with 12 bases between. Germline V gene sequence: CDR1 ENHRY, CDR2 SYGVKD. The CDR3 runs 15 residues. The CDR3 DNA follows: TGTGCCATCAGTGAGTCAGCGGGACAAGGAGATACGCAGTATTTT. This encodes CAISESAGQGDTQYF.

The chain is built from TRBV5-1 and TRBJ1-6, with D possibly TRBD1 on 5 matching bases. The germline CDR1 and CDR2 sequences are SGHRS and YFSETQ. This CDR3 is 17 amino acids long. Trimming removed 0 bases at V and 7 bases at J, with 17 bases between. The DNA for the CDR3 is TGCGCCAGCAGCTTGGGGGATTCAGGGTGGGGAAATTCACCCCTCCACTTT. It encodes CASSLGDSGWGNSPLHF.

This clone occurred once. The V call is TRBV5-4, the J call TRBJ1-1; a possible D gene is TRBD1 (6 bases). V was trimmed by 4 bases and J by 1 base, leaving 11 bases between them. The CDR3 covers 14 residues. Per germline, CDR1 SGHNT and CDR2 YYREEE (reference sequence). The CDR3 here is CASSLDRTNTEAFF. For the CDR3, the DNA is TGTGCCAGCAGCCTGGACAGAACGAACACTGAAGCTTTCTTT.

The chain couples TRBV5-1 to TRBJ2-3, with 7 bases matching TRBD1. V dropped 3 bases and J dropped 1; count of bases not matched to a gene: 5. The CDR3 loop spans 15 amino acids. Germline CDR1 is SGHRS and CDR2 is YFSETQ. CDR3 DNA sequence: TGCGCCAGCAGCTCAAGGGGGCTCGGCACAGATACGCAGTATTTT. Its translation is CASSSRGLGTDTQYF.

This chain links TRBV4-1 with TRBJ2-5; possible D gene TRBD1, 5 bases. V shed 0 bases and J shed 4 bases, with 18 bases lying between them. Looked up from germline, CDR1 is MGHRA and CDR2 is YSYEKL. The CDR3 covers 17 residues. CDR3 sequence: CASSQDAQGRLGETQYF. The DNA of the CDR3 is TGCGCCAGCAGCCAAGATGCGCAGGGTAGGCTGGGAGAGACCCAGTACTTC.

The chain carries TRBV20-1 and TRBJ2-1; D might be TRBD1 (6 bases). The CDR3 is 14 amino acids. The germline V gene encodes CDR1 DFQATT and CDR2 SNEGSKA (reference sequence). V was trimmed by 3 bases and J by 4 bases, leaving 13 bases between them. The chain's CDR3 is CSASVGAIYNEQFF. The CDR3 DNA reads TGCAGTGCTAGTGTGGGGGCGATTTACAATGAGCAGTTCTTC.

Of note for this clone: The sample carries other DNA sequences with the same CDR3. V and J are TRBV6-5 and TRBJ1-4; the D gene is possibly TRBD1 (5 bases). Per germline, CDR1 MNHEY and CDR2 SVGAGI. V lost 6 bases, J lost 7 bases, and 15 bases lay in between. This CDR3 is built from 14 residues. The CDR3 nucleotides are TGTGCCAGCAGGCGAGACAACGGGGGTGAAAAACTGTTTTTT. Its protein product is CASRRDNGGEKLFF.

The rearrangement joins TRBV2 to TRBJ1-5; 10 bases fit TRBD1. Germline V gene lookup returns CDR1 SNHLY and CDR2 FYNNEI. The CDR3 has 14 amino acids. J gave up 9 bases and V 5 bases, and 7 bases lay outside the gene matches. CDR3 region: CASSQDRGLGPQHF. The CDR3 bases are TGTGCCAGCAGTCAAGACAGGGGGCTAGGGCCCCAGCATTTT.

V and J are TRBV19 and TRBJ2-1; perhaps TRBD2 as D (5 bases). Germline lookup yields CDR1 LNHDA and CDR2 SQIVND (reference sequence). The CDR3 extends over 15 amino acids. Trimming shortened V by 3 bases and J by 1 base, and 10 bases separated the two germline ends. The CDR3: CASSILSGSYNEQFF. In DNA form, the CDR3 reads TGTGCCAGTAGTATTCTCAGCGGTTCCTACAATGAGCAGTTCTTC.

This clone showed up just once. V is TRBV28 and J is TRBJ1-2; no reliable D call. With 10 bases removed from V and 4 bases from J, the gap between germline ends came to 16 bases. The CDR3 covers 13 residues. The germline gives CDR1 MDHEN, CDR2 SYDVKM. CDR3 loop: CAILDGRAYGYTF. The CDR3 region has the DNA TGTGCCATCCTAGACGGGAGGGCCTATGGCTACACCTTC.

The chain uses TRBV6-5 and TRBJ2-7; D remains unclear. There are 14 residues in the CDR3. Looked up from germline, CDR1 is MNHEY and CDR2 is SVGAGI. Trimming took 5 bases from V and 0 from J, leaving 11 bases between them. The DNA for the CDR3 is TGTGCCAGCAGTAAAACTTTCCTCTCCTACGAGCAGTACTTC. Its protein product is CASSKTFLSYEQYF.

V gene TRBV19 combines with J gene TRBJ1-1, with 8 bases matching TRBD1. In germline, CDR1 is LNHDA, CDR2 SQIVND (reference sequence). With 7 bases clipped from V and 0 bases from J, the junction kept 7 bases outside the gene matches. The CDR3 length is 15 residues. The CDR3 loop is CASNLRDRLNTEAFF. The DNA for the CDR3 is TGTGCCAGTAACCTGAGGGACAGGCTGAACACTGAAGCTTTCTTT.

The chain links TRBV10-3 to TRBJ2-1; 11 positions agree with TRBD2. Per the germline V gene, CDR1 is ENHRY and CDR2 is SYGVKD. CDR3 length: 15 amino acids. J lost 8 bases, V lost 9 bases, and 12 bases had no gene match. The CDR3: CAIRPGSGGEYEQFF. The CDR3 nucleotides are TGTGCCATACGGCCGGGTAGCGGGGGGGAGTATGAGCAGTTCTTC.

The chain has TRBV29-1 and TRBJ2-1; TRBD1 aligns across 9 bases. V was clipped by 6 bases and J by 6 bases; unmatched bases: 6. There are 13 residues in the CDR3. Germline-derived CDR1 and CDR2 are SQVTM and ANQGSEA. The CDR3 region is CSVGQGAVNEQFF. The CDR3, as DNA: TGCAGCGTGGGACAGGGCGCGGTCAATGAGCAGTTCTTC.

V usage is TRBV6-5 and J usage is TRBJ1-5; D gene ambiguous. The CDR3 runs 12 residues. Trimming took 7 bases from V and 9 from J, leaving 13 bases between them. CDR1 MNHEY and CDR2 SVGAGI come from the germline V gene. The CDR3 DNA sequence: TGTGCCAGCAAAAACAGCGGCATGCCCCAGCATTTT. This translates into CASKNSGMPQHF.

The rearrangement joins TRBV7-9 to TRBJ2-3; TRBD2 agrees at 8 bases. This CDR3 is 14 amino acids long. Germline V gives CDR1 SEHNR, CDR2 FQNEAQ (reference sequence). The V segment lost 5 bases and the J segment 3 bases; nucleotides outside the gene matches: 4. CDR3 amino acids: CASSISGSTDTQYF. CDR3 DNA: TGTGCCAGCAGCATAAGCGGGAGTACAGATACGCAGTATTTT. The whole variable domain, filled in from reference TRBV7-9 and TRBJ2-3, reads DTGVSQNPRHKITKRGQNVTFRCDPISEHNRLYWYRQTLGQGPEFLTYFQNEAQLEKSRLLSDRFSAERPKGSFSTLEIQRTEQGDSAMYLCASSISGSTDTQYFGPGTRLTVL.

The chain links TRBV6-5 to TRBJ1-2; TRBD1 aligns across 9 bases. In germline, CDR1 is MNHEY, CDR2 SVGAGI. V lost 6 bases and J lost 4; bases outside the gene matches: 6. This CDR3 has 14 residues. In nucleotides, the CDR3 is TGTGCCAGCAGCCCCGGGACAGGGATCTATGGCTACACCTTC. This encodes CASSPGTGIYGYTF.

This clone appeared a few times. The chain carries TRBV3-1 (or the pseudogene TRBV3-2) and TRBJ2-3, with 8 positions matching TRBD2. V lost 2 bases and J lost 2; bases outside the gene matches: 9. CDR1 is LGHDT, CDR2 YNNKEL, per germline (reference sequence). This CDR3 spans 17 amino acids. The chain's CDR3 is CASSQTPTSGPTDTQYF. In DNA form, the CDR3 reads TGTGCCAGCAGCCAAACCCCCACTAGCGGACCCACAGATACGCAGTATTTT.

The genes are TRBV3-1 (or the pseudogene TRBV3-2) and TRBJ2-1; the D is unclear. This CDR3 has 13 residues. V gave up 3 bases and J gave up 5 bases, with 8 bases separating them. Germline V gene sequence: CDR1 LGHDT, CDR2 YNNKEL (reference sequence). CDR3 bases: TGTGCCAGCAGCCACGACTGGGACAATGAGCAGTTCTTC. It specifies CASSHDWDNEQFF.

V gene TRBV19 combines with J gene TRBJ1-4; possibly TRBD1 for D (6 bases). There are 15 residues in the CDR3. Germline V CDR1 and CDR2: LNHDA, SQIVND (reference sequence). Trimming left V 3 bases short and J 4 bases short, with 12 bases between. DNA for the CDR3: TGTGCCAGTAGTATCGGGGGGGGCGGTAATGAAAAACTGTTTTTT. This gives the protein CASSIGGGGNEKLFF.